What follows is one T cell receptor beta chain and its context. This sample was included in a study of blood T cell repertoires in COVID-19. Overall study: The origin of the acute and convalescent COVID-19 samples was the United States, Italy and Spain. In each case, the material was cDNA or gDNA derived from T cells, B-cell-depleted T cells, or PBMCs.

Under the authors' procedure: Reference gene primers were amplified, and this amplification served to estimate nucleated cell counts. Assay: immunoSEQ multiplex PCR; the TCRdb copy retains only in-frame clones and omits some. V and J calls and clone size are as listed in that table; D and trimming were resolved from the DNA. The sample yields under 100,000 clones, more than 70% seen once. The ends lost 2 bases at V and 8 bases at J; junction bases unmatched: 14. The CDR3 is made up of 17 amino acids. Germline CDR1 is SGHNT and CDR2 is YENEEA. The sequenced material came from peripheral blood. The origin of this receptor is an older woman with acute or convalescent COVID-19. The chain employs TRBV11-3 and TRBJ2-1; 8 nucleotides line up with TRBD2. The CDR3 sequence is CASSLIGDPGLEYEQFF. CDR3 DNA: TGTGCCAGCAGCTTAATCGGGGACCCGGGACTAGAATATGAGCAGTTCTTC.